This TCR beta chain emerged from a study of shared clonotypes between healthy human individuals. The CDR3 length is 15 residues. The germline V gene has CDR1 SNHLY and CDR2 FYNNEI. V lost 6 bases and J lost 6; bases outside the gene matches: 6. Assay execution took place at the deep level. Evenly divided among several immunoSEQ plates was the genomic DNA of each subset. Using immunoSEQ multiplex PCR, the repertoire was profiled, and TCRdb retains in-frame clones only, with some absent. The repertoire holds 450,000 to 500,000 clones, with around three quarters as singletons. This clone was recorded once.

The V gene is TRBV2, the J gene TRBJ2-2; 11 bases agree with TRBD2. This receptor was identified in a woman aged 40 to 50 in good health. Some clones in this sample may be carry-over from other donors' samples. The sample comprised PBMCs. CDR3 nucleotides: TGTGCCAGCAGCCGACTAGCGGGGCGGGCCGGGGAGCTGTTTTTT. This gives the protein CASSRLAGRAGELFF.